The present T cell receptor (beta chain) was sequenced within a study of control samples from healthy donors and cancer patients. Trimming removed 8 bases at V and 1 base at J, with 8 bases between. The CDR3 spans 12 residues. The repertoire was sequenced with immunoSEQ multiplex PCR; TCRdb's copy has only in-frame clones and lacks some. This specimen shows fewer than 200,000 clones; the ten leading clones hold roughly 2%. The sequence was obtained from a woman in her 30s in good health. Sequencing was performed on blood. V gene TRBV12-3 or TRBV12-4 combines with J gene TRBJ1-1, with D perhaps matching TRBD1 (5 bases). The CDR3 DNA reads as TGTGCCAGCCGAACAGGGAACACTGAAGCTTTCTTT. This sequence encodes CASRTGNTEAFF.